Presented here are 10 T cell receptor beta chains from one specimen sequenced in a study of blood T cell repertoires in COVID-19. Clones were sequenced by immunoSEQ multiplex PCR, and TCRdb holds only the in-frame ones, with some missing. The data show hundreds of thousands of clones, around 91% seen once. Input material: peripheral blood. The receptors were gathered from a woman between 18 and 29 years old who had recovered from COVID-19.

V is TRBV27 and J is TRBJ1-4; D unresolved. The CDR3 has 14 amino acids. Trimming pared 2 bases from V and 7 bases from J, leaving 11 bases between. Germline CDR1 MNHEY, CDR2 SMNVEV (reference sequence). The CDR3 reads CASSLGQELEKLFF. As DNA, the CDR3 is TGTGCCAGCAGTTTAGGGCAAGAACTTGAAAAACTGTTTTTT.

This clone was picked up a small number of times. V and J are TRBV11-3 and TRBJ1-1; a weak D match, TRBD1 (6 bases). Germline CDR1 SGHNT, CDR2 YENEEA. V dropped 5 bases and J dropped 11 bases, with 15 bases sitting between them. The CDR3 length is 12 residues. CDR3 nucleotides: TGTGCCAGCAGCCCCCGGACAGATAGGGCTTTCTTT. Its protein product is CASSPRTDRAFF.

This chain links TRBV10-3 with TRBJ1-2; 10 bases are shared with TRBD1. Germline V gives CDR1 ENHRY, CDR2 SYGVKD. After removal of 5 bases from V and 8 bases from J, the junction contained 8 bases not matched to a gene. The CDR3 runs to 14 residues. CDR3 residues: CAISTGTGDRGYTF. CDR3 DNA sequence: TGTGCCATCAGTACCGGGACAGGGGATAGGGGCTACACCTTC.

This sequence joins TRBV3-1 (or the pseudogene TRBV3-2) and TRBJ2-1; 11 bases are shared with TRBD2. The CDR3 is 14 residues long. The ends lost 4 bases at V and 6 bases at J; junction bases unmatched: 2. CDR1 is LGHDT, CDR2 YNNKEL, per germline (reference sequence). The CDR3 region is CASSPSGRLNEQFF. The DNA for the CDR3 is TGTGCCAGCAGCCCTAGCGGGAGGCTCAATGAGCAGTTCTTC.

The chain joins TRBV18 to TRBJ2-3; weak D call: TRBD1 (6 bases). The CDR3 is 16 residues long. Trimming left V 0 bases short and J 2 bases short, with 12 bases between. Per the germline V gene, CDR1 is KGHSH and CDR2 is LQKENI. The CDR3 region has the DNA TGTGCCAGCTCACCACCACAGGGAGCCACCACAGATACGCAGTATTTT. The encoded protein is CASSPPQGATTDTQYF.

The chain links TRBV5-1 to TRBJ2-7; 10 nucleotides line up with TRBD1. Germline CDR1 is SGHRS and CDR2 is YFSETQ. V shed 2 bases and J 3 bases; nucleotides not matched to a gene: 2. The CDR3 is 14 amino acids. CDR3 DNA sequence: TGCGCCAGCAGCTTCGGACAGGGGGGCTACGAGCAGTACGTC. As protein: CASSFGQGGYEQYV.

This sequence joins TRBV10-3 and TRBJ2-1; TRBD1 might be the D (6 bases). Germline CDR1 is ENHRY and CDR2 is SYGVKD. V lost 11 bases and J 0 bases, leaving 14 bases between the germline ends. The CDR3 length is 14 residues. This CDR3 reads CASRGQISYNEQFF. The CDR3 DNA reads TGTGCCTCCAGGGGACAAATCTCCTACAATGAGCAGTTCTTC.

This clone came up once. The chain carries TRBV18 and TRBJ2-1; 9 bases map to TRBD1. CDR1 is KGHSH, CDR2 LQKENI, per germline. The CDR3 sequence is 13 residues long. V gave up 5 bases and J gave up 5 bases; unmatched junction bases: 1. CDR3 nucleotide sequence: TGTGCCAGCTCAAGGACAGGGGACAATGAGCAGTTCTTC. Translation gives CASSRTGDNEQFF.

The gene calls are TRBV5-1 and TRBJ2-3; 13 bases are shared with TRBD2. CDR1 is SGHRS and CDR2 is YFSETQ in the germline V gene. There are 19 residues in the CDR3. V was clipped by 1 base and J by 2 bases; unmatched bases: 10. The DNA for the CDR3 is TGCGCCAGCAGCTTGCTTCGGACTAGCGGGAGACATAACACAGATACGCAGTATTTT. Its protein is CASSLLRTSGRHNTDTQYF.

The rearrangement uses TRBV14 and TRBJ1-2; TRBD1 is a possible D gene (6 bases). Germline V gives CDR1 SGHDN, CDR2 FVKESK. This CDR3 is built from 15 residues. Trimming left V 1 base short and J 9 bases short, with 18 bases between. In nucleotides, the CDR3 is TGTGCCAGCAGCCAAGTGGGGGCGGGTATGGGGAGCTACACCTTC. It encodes CASSQVGAGMGSYTF.